Each of the 10 T cell receptor beta chains below was sequenced from the same sample in a study of T cells in Graves' hyperthyroidism and ophthalmopathy. The investigators amplified TCR beta CDR3 regions from RNA transcripts. An initial round of RT-PCR targeting the TCR CDR3 relied on the HTBI primer set. Via MiXCR, TCRdb re-called the multiplex PCR reads, giving one row per CDR3 protein. The sample holds about 540,000 distinct CDR3 sequences, about half seen once. The sequenced material came from peripheral blood or thyroid tissue (not recorded which). Receptors originate from a woman aged 18-29 years with Graves' hyperthyroidism.

This clonotype was found many times. V and J are TRBV5-1 and TRBJ1-1; D may be TRBD1 (5 bases). Trimming stripped 4 bases from V and 0 bases from J, with 13 bases between. This CDR3 spans 15 amino acids. The V gene's germline CDR1 is SGHRS and CDR2 YFSETQ. The chain's CDR3 is CASSPGTPVNTEAFF. The CDR3 region has the DNA TGCGCCAGCAGCCCTGGGACTCCCGTGAACACTGAAGCTTTCTTT.

The V call is TRBV2, the J call TRBJ1-4; no reliable D call. Trimming cost V 8 bases and J 5 bases, with 15 bases left between them. The CDR3 runs to 14 residues. Germline CDR1 is SNHLY and CDR2 is FYNNEI. CDR3 sequence (DNA): TGTGCCAGCGAGAAGCGGGAGGGAAATGAAAAACTGTTTTTT. Amino acid sequence: CASEKREGNEKLFF.

V usage is TRBV10-3 and J usage is TRBJ2-7; 8 positions match TRBD1. Germline CDR1 and CDR2: ENHRY and SYGVKD. Germline trimming cut 4 bases from V and 4 bases from J; bases unmatched to any gene: 6. This CDR3 is built from 14 residues. The CDR3 here is CAISVNRGAYEQYF. In DNA, the CDR3 is TGTGCCATCAGTGTGAACAGGGGGGCGTACGAGCAGTACTTC.

This chain links TRBV7-9 with TRBJ1-2; D possibly corresponds to TRBD1 (5 bases). Deletions cut 4 bases from V and 5 bases from J, with 14 bases between. Germline CDR1 reads SEHNR; CDR2 reads FQNEAQ (reference sequence). The CDR3 runs to 14 residues. The DNA of the CDR3 is TGTGCCAGCAGCTCAGGACTGACAGAGTATGGCTACACCTTC. Amino acid sequence: CASSSGLTEYGYTF. The full variable domain, its missing parts supplied by reference TRBV7-9 and TRBJ1-2, is DTGVSQNPRHKITKRGQNVTFRCDPISEHNRLYWYRQTLGQGPEFLTYFQNEAQLEKSRLLSDRFSAERPKGSFSTLEIQRTEQGDSAMYLCASSSGLTEYGYTFGSGTRLTVV.

This chain joins TRBV10-3 and TRBJ1-5; D may be TRBD1 (5 bases). Per germline, CDR1 ENHRY and CDR2 SYGVKD. V was pared by 6 bases and J by 3 bases, with 15 bases between. This CDR3 is built from 15 residues. The CDR3 DNA follows: TGTGCCATCAGCCCCGAGGAGGGGAACAATCAGCCCCAGCATTTT. Its protein is CAISPEEGNNQPQHF.

This chain joins TRBV9 and TRBJ1-5; D is uncertain. The CDR3 contains 15 residues. Trimming left V 0 bases short and J 11 bases short, with 18 bases between. Germline CDR1 SGDLS, CDR2 YYNGEE. The CDR3 bases are TGTGCCAGCAGCGTAGAAGGGTTCAGATCAGAGACCCAGCATTTT. This gives the protein CASSVEGFRSETQHF.

In its sample, this clonotype was seen many times. This rearrangement joins TRBV6-5 to TRBJ2-2, with TRBD1 as a possible D gene (5 bases). Trimming left V 3 bases short and J 2 bases short, with 16 bases between. This CDR3 region has 17 residues. CDR1 and CDR2 (germline): MNHEY, SVGAGI. The CDR3 loop is CASSYDDDSLNTGELFF. CDR3 nucleotides: TGTGCCAGCAGTTATGACGATGACAGTTTAAACACCGGGGAGCTGTTTTTT.

This clonotype was found many times. The chain couples TRBV10-2 to TRBJ2-2; 9 bases agree with TRBD2. Germline CDR1 WSHSY, CDR2 SAAADI. J was trimmed by 0 bases and V by 4 bases; bases with no gene match: 3. The CDR3 is made up of 16 amino acids. The CDR3 spells CASSAAGGPNTGELFF. CDR3 DNA sequence: TGCGCCAGCAGTGCTGCGGGAGGGCCGAACACCGGGGAGCTGTTTTTT.

This clonotype was found many times. The rearrangement joins TRBV3-1 to TRBJ1-5, with no clear D. The CDR3 sequence is 12 residues long. Germline CDR1 LGHDT, CDR2 YNNKEL (reference sequence). The ends were cut back, 3 bases at V and 5 bases at J, with 5 bases in the middle. CDR3 sequence reads: CASSHRDQPQHF. Here the CDR3 DNA reads TGTGCCAGCAGCCACAGAGATCAGCCCCAGCATTTT.

As concerns this clonotype: One base away lies a much larger clone, so this may be a sequencing read error. The chain joins TRBV20-1 to TRBJ2-5; tentatively, D is TRBD1 or TRBD2 (6 bases each). The CDR3 loop spans 17 amino acids. CDR1 and CDR2 (germline): DFQATT, SNEGSKA (reference sequence). Written as DNA, the CDR3 is TGCAGTGCTAGAGGGGATGGTGGCGGGACAACCAAAGAGGCCCAGTACTTC. Encoded protein: CSARGDGGGTTKEAQYF.